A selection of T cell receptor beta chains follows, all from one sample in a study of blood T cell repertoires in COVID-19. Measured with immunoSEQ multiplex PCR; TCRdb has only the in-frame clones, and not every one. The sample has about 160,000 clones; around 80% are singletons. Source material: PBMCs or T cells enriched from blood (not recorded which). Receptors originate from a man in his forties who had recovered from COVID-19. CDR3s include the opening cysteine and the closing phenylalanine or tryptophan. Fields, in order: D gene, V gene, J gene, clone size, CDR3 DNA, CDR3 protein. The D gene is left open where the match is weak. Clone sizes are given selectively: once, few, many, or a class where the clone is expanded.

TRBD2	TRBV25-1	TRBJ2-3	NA	TGTGCCAGCAGTGACGGGACTAGCGGCTCCACAGATACGCAGTATTTT	CASSDGTSGSTDTQYF
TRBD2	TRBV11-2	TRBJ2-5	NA	TGTGCCAGCAGCCCGAGACCGGGACTAGCGGGGGGTGAGAGAGAGACCCAGTACTTC	CASSPRPGLAGGERETQYF
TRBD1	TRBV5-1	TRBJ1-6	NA	TGCGCCAGCAGCTTGGATCCAGGGGGTAATTCACCCCTCCACTTT	CASSLDPGGNSPLHF
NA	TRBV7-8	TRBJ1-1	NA	TGTGCCAGCAGCTGGGGAGGTGTTACTGAAGCTTTCTTT	CASSWGGVTEAFF
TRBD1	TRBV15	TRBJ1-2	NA	TGTGCCACCAGCAGACCGACAGGGGACTACACCTTC	CATSRPTGDYTF
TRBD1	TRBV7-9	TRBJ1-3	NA	TGTGCCAGCAGCCGGACAGGGACTGGAAACACCATATATTTT	CASSRTGTGNTIYF
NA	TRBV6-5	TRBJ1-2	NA	TGTGCCACTTCACCCGGGACTCTGACGGGCTACACCTTC	CATSPGTLTGYTF
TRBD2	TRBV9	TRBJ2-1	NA	TGTGCCAGCAGCGGGACTAGCTGGGATGAGCAGTTCTTC	CASSGTSWDEQFF
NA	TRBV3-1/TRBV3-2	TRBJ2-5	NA	TGTGCCAGCAGCCAAGATCTTCGAGAGACCCAGTACTTC	CASSQDLRETQYF
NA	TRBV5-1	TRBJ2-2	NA	TGCGCCAGCAGCCCTAGTCGACTAAACACCGGGGAGCTGTTTTTT	CASSPSRLNTGELFF
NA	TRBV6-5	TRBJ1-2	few	TGTGCCAGCAGCCCCGGGTCCAACTATGGCTACACCTTC	CASSPGSNYGYTF
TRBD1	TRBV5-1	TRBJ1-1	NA	TGCGCCAGCATTCTTGGGACAGGGAGTACTGAAGCTTTCTTT	CASILGTGSTEAFF
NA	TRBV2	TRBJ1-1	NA	TGTGCCAGCAGGAATGGGGAGGGACGGGAAGCTTTCTTT	CASRNGEGREAFF
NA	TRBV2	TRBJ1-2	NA	TGTGCCAGCTGCGTGCAGGGCAACTATGGCTACACCTTC	CASCVQGNYGYTF
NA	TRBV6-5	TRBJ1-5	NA	TGTGCCAGCAGTTACGGACAGAATAGCAATCAGCCCCAGCATTTT	CASSYGQNSNQPQHF
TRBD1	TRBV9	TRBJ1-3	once	TGTGCCAGCAGCGTAGAGGGGGTCCCGGGACAGGGAGTAATTACTGGAAACACCATATATTTT	CASSVEGVPGQGVITGNTIYF
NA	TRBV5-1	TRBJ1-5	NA	TGCGCCAGCAGTTCGGGAATCGGGAGTGAGCCCCAGCATTTT	CASSSGIGSEPQHF
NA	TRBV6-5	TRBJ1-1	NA	TGTGCCAGCAGCAGAGCAGGGAACACTGAAGCTTTCTTT	CASSRAGNTEAFF
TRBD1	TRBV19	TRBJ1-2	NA	TGTGCCAGTAGTAGGGGGGACAGCCAAAACTATGGCTACACCTTC	CASSRGDSQNYGYTF
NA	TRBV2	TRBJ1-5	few	TGTGCCAGCAGTGAAGCAAGCGGGTATCAGCCCCAGCATTTT	CASSEASGYQPQHF
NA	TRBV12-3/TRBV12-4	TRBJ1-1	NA	TGTGCCAGCAGTTTCCAGGGGAACACTGAAGCTTTCTTT	CASSFQGNTEAFF
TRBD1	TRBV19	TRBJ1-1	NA	TGTGCCAGTAGTATAATCCAGGGGGCCTCCTTTCGGAACACTGAAGCTTTCTTT	CASSIIQGASFRNTEAFF
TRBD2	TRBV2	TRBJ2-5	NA	TGTGCCAGCAGAAGTAGGACTAGCGGGGAAGAGACCCAGTACTTC	CASRSRTSGEETQYF
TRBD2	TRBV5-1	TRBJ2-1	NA	TGCGCCAGCAGCTTGCCTAGCGGGGATTACAATGAGCAGTTCTTC	CASSLPSGDYNEQFF
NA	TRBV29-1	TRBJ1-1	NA	TGCAGCGTTGTTCGGAGAGGGTTGAACACTGAAGCTTTCTTT	CSVVRRGLNTEAFF
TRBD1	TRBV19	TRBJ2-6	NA	TGTGCCAGTGCCAGACAGGGGAGCGGGGCCAACGTCCTGACTTTC	CASARQGSGANVLTF
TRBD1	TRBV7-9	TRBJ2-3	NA	TGTGCCAGCAGCTACATCAGGGGGAGTAGCACAGATACGCAGTATTTT	CASSYIRGSSTDTQYF
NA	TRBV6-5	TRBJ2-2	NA	TGTGCCAGCTTTGGGGGGAACCCCGGGGAGCTGTTTTTT	CASFGGNPGELFF
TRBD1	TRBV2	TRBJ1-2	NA	TGTGCCAGCAGAGGGACAGGGGGGGGTGGCTACACCTTC	CASRGTGGGGYTF
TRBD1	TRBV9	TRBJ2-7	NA	TGTGCCAGCAGCCCAGGGGGTGAGCAGTACTTC	CASSPGGEQYF
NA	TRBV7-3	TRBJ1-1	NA	TGTGCCAGCAGCCCAGGGTTATCGAACACTGAAGCTTTCTTT	CASSPGLSNTEAFF
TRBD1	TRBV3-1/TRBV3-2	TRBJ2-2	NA	TGTGCCAGCAGCCAAGATGGGGCAGGGGGCATCACCGGGGAGCTGTTTTTT	CASSQDGAGGITGELFF
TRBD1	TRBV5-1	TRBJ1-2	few	TGCGCCAGCGTTCCCCCCGGGACAGTCGGCTACACCTTC	CASVPPGTVGYTF
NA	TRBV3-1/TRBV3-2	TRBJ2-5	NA	TGTGCCAGCAGCCAAGATCCCTATACTCCTACCCAGTACTTC	CASSQDPYTPTQYF
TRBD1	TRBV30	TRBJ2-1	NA	TGTGCCTGGAGTGTACTGGGGACAGGAAAGGTGCAGTTCTTC	CAWSVLGTGKVQFF
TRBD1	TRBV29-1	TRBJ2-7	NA	TGCAGCGTGGAGGGCGGGACAGGGACCTACGAGCAGTACTTC	CSVEGGTGTYEQYF
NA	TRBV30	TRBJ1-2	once	TGTGCCTGGAGTACTGGACAGTTAGCTAACTATGGCTACACCTTC	CAWSTGQLANYGYTF
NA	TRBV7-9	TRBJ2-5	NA	TGTGCCAGCAGTGACAGACAGAGGAGCCTGGCAACCCAAGAGACCCAGTACTTC	CASSDRQRSLATQETQYF
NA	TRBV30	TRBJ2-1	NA	TGTGCCTGGGGTTTGGCAGTCTACAATGAGCAGTTCTTC	CAWGLAVYNEQFF
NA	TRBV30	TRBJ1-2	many	TGTGCCTGGAGTCTCGACTATGGCTACACCTTC	CAWSLDYGYTF
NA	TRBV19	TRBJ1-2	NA	TGTGCCAGTAGTATAGATGGGGGCAGACCTAACTATGGCTACACCTTC	CASSIDGGRPNYGYTF
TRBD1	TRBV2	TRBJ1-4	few	TGTGCCAGCAGTCAACGTTTACCGGGACAGGGCGTCGGAGGTGAAAAACTGTTTTTT	CASSQRLPGQGVGGEKLFF
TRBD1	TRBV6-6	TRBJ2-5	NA	TGTGCCAGCAGTCGATCAGGGGGCCCCCAAGAGACCCAGTACTTC	CASSRSGGPQETQYF
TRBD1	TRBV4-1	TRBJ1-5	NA	TGCGCCAGCAGCCCCGGACAGGGACTTGCCAATCAGCCCCAGCATTTT	CASSPGQGLANQPQHF
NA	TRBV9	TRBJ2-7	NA	TGTGCCAGCAGCCCTGGACTCTACGAGCAGTACTTC	CASSPGLYEQYF
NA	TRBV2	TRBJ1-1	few	TGTGCCAGCAGTGAAAACGGGCTGCCCGCCGAGGGGAACACTGAAGCTTTCTTT	CASSENGLPAEGNTEAFF
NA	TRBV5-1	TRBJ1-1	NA	TGCGCCAGCAGCTTGAAAGCGGGAGGACAGACCACTGAAGCTTTCTTT	CASSLKAGGQTTEAFF
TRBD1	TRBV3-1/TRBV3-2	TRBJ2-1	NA	TGTGCCAGCAGTCCGGGACAGGGGACGTTGAGCAATGAGCAGTTCTTC	CASSPGQGTLSNEQFF
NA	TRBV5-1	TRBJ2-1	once	TGCGCCAGCAGCTTGGCCGAGGGATACAATGAGCAGTTCTTC	CASSLAEGYNEQFF
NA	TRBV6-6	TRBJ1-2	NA	TGTGCCAGCAGTTACTCGCCAGGGAACTATGGCTACACCTTC	CASSYSPGNYGYTF
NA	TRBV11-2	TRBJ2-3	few	TGTGCCAGCAGCTTCGGTCTAGACCCAGATACGCAGTATTTT	CASSFGLDPDTQYF
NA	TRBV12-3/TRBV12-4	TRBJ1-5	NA	TGTGCCAGCAGTACAGACGGGCCCCAGCATTTT	CASSTDGPQHF
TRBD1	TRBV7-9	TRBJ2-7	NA	TGTGCCAGCAGCTTGGGCCCGGACAGGGCCCACGAGCAGTACTTC	CASSLGPDRAHEQYF
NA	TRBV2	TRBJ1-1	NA	TGTGCCAGCAGCCAAGGGGGGGGAAGTACTGAAGCTTTCTTT	CASSQGGGSTEAFF
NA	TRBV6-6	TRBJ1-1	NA	TGTGCCAGCAGTTATCCGGACAGAAACACTGAAGCTTTCTTT	CASSYPDRNTEAFF
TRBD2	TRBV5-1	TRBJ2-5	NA	TGCGCCAGCAGCAGGACTAGAGGCTCGGAGACCCAGTACTTC	CASSRTRGSETQYF
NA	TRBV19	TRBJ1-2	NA	TGTGCCAGTAAACAGGGCAAATCCGACTATGGCTACACCTTC	CASKQGKSDYGYTF
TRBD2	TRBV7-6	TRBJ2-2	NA	TGTGCCAGCAGCCCCCCGGGGGGGCGAGGGGAGCTGTTTTTT	CASSPPGGRGELFF
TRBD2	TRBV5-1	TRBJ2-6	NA	TGCGCCAGCAGCTTGTTCCTAGCGGGGGACCTCTCTGGGGCCAACGTCCTGACTTTC	CASSLFLAGDLSGANVLTF
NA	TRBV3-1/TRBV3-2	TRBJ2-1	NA	TGTGCCAGCAGCTATAGCGGAACAACGGGTGAGCAGTTCTTC	CASSYSGTTGEQFF